This entry lists 9 T cell receptor beta chains sequenced from one sample in a study of beta chain features in type 1 diabetes. The authors reverse transcribed all of the isolated RNA, so sequencing captured expressed TCRB transcripts. This table comes from immunoSEQ multiplex PCR, and its TCRdb copy is limited to in-frame clones, with some not included. The table has 330,000 or so clones, 14% seen once; the top ten hold approximately 6.7%. The sample taken for sequencing was central memory CD4+ T cells from blood. These receptors all come from a man aged 30-40 years in good health.

This clone has more than one count but fewer than ten. CDR3 protein: CATSRDPRGAGVRSPNNEQFF. Here the CDR3 DNA reads TGTGCCACCAGCAGGGACCCCCGCGGGGCAGGTGTTCGATCGCCGAACAATGAGCAGTTCTTC. V and J are TRBV15 and TRBJ2-1; weak D call: TRBD2 (6 bases). The CDR3 runs to 21 residues. From germline, CDR1 is LNHNV and CDR2 YYDKDF (reference sequence). The V end was cut by 3 bases, the J end by 5 bases, with 32 bases between.

This clone has a count of ten or more. The chain links TRBV14 to TRBJ2-1; the D gene is possibly TRBD2 (6 bases). Trimming left V 4 bases short and J 8 bases short, with 18 bases between. The V gene's germline CDR1 is SGHDN and CDR2 FVKESK. The CDR3 sequence is 15 residues long. Written as DNA, the CDR3 is TGTGCCAGCAGCCCGCTCGTCGGGGTAGCGGATGAGCAGTTCTTC. Amino acids: CASSPLVGVADEQFF.

V and J are TRBV19 and TRBJ1-1; perhaps TRBD1 as D (6 bases). Trimming took 7 bases from V and 0 from J, leaving 18 bases between them. The CDR3 loop spans 16 amino acids. Germline CDR1 reads LNHDA; CDR2 reads SQIVND (reference sequence). For the CDR3, the DNA is TGTGCCAGTACCCCATTGACAGGACCTATGAACACTGAAGCTTTCTTT. Translated, it gives CASTPLTGPMNTEAFF.

This clone is a singleton in its sample. The chain is built from TRBV11-3 and TRBJ1-2, with 7 bases lining up with TRBD1. With 6 bases clipped from V and 3 bases from J, the junction kept 1 base outside the gene matches. This CDR3 is 12 amino acids long. CDR1 is SGHNT and CDR2 is YENEEA in the germline V gene. Here the CDR3 reads CASRGTDYGYTF. The CDR3 DNA reads as TGTGCCAGCAGGGGGACAGACTATGGCTACACCTTC.

The chain recombines TRBV6-1 with TRBJ2-2; D gene unclear. The CDR3 covers 14 residues. The germline V gene encodes CDR1 MNHNS and CDR2 SASEGT. The V end was cut by 7 bases, the J end by 0 bases, with 9 bases between. CDR3 protein: CASISQPNTGELFF. In DNA, the CDR3 is TGTGCCAGCATCTCCCAGCCGAACACCGGGGAGCTGTTTTTT.

This clone was seen a handful of times. This chain joins TRBV6-1 and TRBJ2-7; D is ambiguous. The CDR3 is 12 amino acids. V was pared by 3 bases and J by 1 base, with 4 bases between. The V gene's germline CDR1 is MNHNS and CDR2 SASEGT. DNA of the CDR3: TGTGCCAGCAGTGAGGGTTCCTACGAGCAGTACGTC. Amino acids: CASSEGSYEQYV.

The chain links TRBV5-4 to TRBJ1-1; TRBD1 matches 7 bases. The ends lost 4 bases at V and 11 bases at J; junction bases unmatched: 11. The CDR3 is made up of 13 amino acids. Germline V gene lookup returns CDR1 SGHNT and CDR2 YYREEE (reference sequence). This chain's CDR3 is CASSPDSTGQAFF. The CDR3 DNA reads TGTGCCAGCAGCCCCGATTCGACAGGGCAGGCTTTCTTT. Together with reference TRBV5-4 and TRBJ1-1, the CDR3 gives the full variable domain: ETGVTQSPTHLIKTRGQQVTLRCSSQSGHNTVSWYQQALGQGPQFIFQYYREEENGRGNFPPRFSGLQFPNYSSELNVNALELDDSALYLCASSPDSTGQAFFGQGTRLTVV.

This clone turned up a few times. The rearrangement uses TRBV2 and TRBJ2-3; D possibly corresponds to TRBD1 (6 bases). Germline V gene lookup returns CDR1 SNHLY and CDR2 FYNNEI. The V and J ends lost 8 bases and 5 bases respectively, with 17 bases between them. The length of the CDR3 is 14 residues. The CDR3 coding sequence is TGTGCCAGCGGTTTGCAGGGGCGACGAGATACGCAGTATTTT. This sequence encodes CASGLQGRRDTQYF.

This clone was seen only a few times. This chain's CDR3 is CAWSRSFDQPQHF. CDR3 in DNA: TGTGCCTGGAGTAGGTCATTCGATCAGCCCCAGCATTTT. V gene TRBV30 combines with J gene TRBJ1-5; D gene unclear. V shed 2 bases and J shed 5 bases, with 10 bases lying between them. The CDR3 is made up of 13 amino acids. In germline, CDR1 is GTSNPN, CDR2 SVGIG (reference sequence).